Listed below are T cell receptor beta chains from one sample, sequenced in a study of cytomegalovirus exposure and HLA in healthy donors. Produced via immunoSEQ multiplex PCR; TCRdb's table is partial and in-frame only. The data show approximately 140,000 clones, roughly 83% seen once. Sequencing was done on a sample of PBMCs. The receptors stem from a girl aged 2 to 9 in good health and CMV-seronegative. The CDR3 runs from the conserved cysteine through the conserved F or W. For some rows the clone size is stated as once, few or many, or as a class when expanded; others skip it.

clone size	V gene	J gene	CDR3 protein
.	TRBV7-2	TRBJ1-5	CASSLEGSPNQPQHF
.	TRBV19	TRBJ2-1	CASSIGYSNEQFF
few	TRBV19	TRBJ1-5	CASSNGQPQHF
.	TRBV27	TRBJ1-1	CASSRSGLGTVNTEAFF
few	TRBV7-8	TRBJ2-7	CASSAQGYEQYF
.	TRBV27	TRBJ1-2	CASSLTGNGYTF
.	TRBV18	TRBJ2-2	CASSSDRAWAGELFF
.	TRBV5-1	TRBJ1-2	CASSLAGGAVDGYTF
.	TRBV6-5	TRBJ1-5	CASRKTEYSNQPQHF
.	TRBV5-6	TRBJ2-3	CASSYRLTSGNTDTQYF
.	TRBV30	TRBJ1-5	CAWSPPYSNQPQHF
.	TRBV4-3	TRBJ1-2	CASSAPGQEVYGYTF
.	TRBV11-3	TRBJ2-1	CASSSGLAGGRNEQFF
.	TRBV19	TRBJ1-2	CASSIYQGAGGYTF
few	TRBV6-4	TRBJ2-3	CASSDGGAADTQYF
once	TRBV7-3	TRBJ2-1	CASSLTGGANNEQFF
.	TRBV10-3	TRBJ2-1	CAISESSGEGNEQFF
.	TRBV9	TRBJ2-3	CASSVELAGDGWSTDTQYF
.	TRBV6-5	TRBJ1-1	CASSYSWEGRNTEAFF
.	TRBV6-1	TRBJ1-2	CATQGQRGADYGYTF
.	TRBV27	TRBJ1-2	CASSLTGGDGYTF
.	TRBV14	TRBJ2-2	CASSQDLSGIKTGELFF
.	TRBV7-9	TRBJ1-2	CASSRTESGGYTF
.	TRBV21-1	TRBJ1-5	CASSKSEGWDQPQHF
few	TRBV6-5	TRBJ2-1	CASSRLAGGLNEQFF
.	TRBV6-5	TRBJ1-2	CASSYRLDRIYGYTF
once	TRBV7-6	TRBJ2-1	CASSQGLAVSSYNEQFF
.	TRBV18	TRBJ2-3	CASSLIHTTDTQYF
.	TRBV29-1	TRBJ1-4	CSVGMTGYVGEKLFF
.	TRBV4-1	TRBJ2-7	CASSQDRGREQYF
.	TRBV1	TRBJ1-5	CTSSHDLGQGESHGNQPQHF
.	TRBV2	TRBJ1-5	CASKEQGGFSNQPQHF
.	TRBV28	TRBJ2-1	CASSLWTSGSHNEQFF
.	TRBV5-4	TRBJ1-2	CASSLRQGASYGYTF
.	TRBV9	TRBJ2-5	CASSVDTGRETQYF
.	TRBV6-6	TRBJ2-1	CASSPASYEQFF
.	TRBV2	TRBJ1-2	CASSEVRGYYGYTF
.	TRBV6-1	TRBJ1-2	CASSEVAGAGYTF
.	TRBV27	TRBJ2-3	CASSFGSAGGGTQYF
once	TRBV5-4	TRBJ2-5	CASSLEPGQNQETQYF